This T cell receptor (beta chain) was found in a study of T cell responses to AZD1222 COVID-19 vaccine. Study-wide results and caveats: Spike-wide vaccine-associated CD4 TCRs dominated at 160-218 and 743-854.

Method: immunoSEQ multiplex PCR; TCRdb's copy keeps in-frame clones and lacks some. The sample consists of 180,000 or so clones, 85% to 90% of them appearing once. Regarding this clone: Its antigen is unknown.

Germline V gives CDR1 MNHEY, CDR2 SMNVEV (reference sequence). Between the trimmed V and J ends, which lost 8 bases and 5 bases, there was a span of 16 bases. The CDR3 has 14 amino acids. The sequencing here drew on peripheral blood, taken on day 0 of AZD1222 vaccination. The chain employs TRBV27 and TRBJ1-5; D not certain. This receptor was obtained from an adult in good health. In DNA form, the CDR3 reads TGTGCCAGCGCCGAGGCTTCAGCAGATCAGCCCCAGCATTTT. Protein sequence: CASAEASADQPQHF.